One and the same sample provided the 8 T cell receptor beta chains below, sequenced in a study of T cell changes during pregnancy in multiple sclerosis. Measured with immunoSEQ multiplex PCR; TCRdb has only the in-frame clones, and not every one. The sample contains 25,000 or so clones, 80% to 95% of which appear only once. The specimen was CD8+ T cells from peripheral blood mononuclear cells, collected before pregnancy. The receptors derive from a female donor with multiple sclerosis, enrolled in a pregnancy study.

The genes are TRBV5-4 and TRBJ2-7; 11 bases line up with TRBD2. CDR1 is SGHNT, CDR2 YYREEE, per germline (reference sequence). The CDR3 extends over 17 amino acids. J lost 0 bases, V lost 0 bases, and 5 bases had no gene match. Here the CDR3 DNA reads TGTGCCAGCAGCTTGGGATCACTAGCGGGAGCCTCCTACGAGCAGTACTTC. Translating gives CASSLGSLAGASYEQYF.

The V call is TRBV4-3, the J call TRBJ2-7, with 10 bases lining up with TRBD1. This CDR3 contains 15 residues. The V gene's germline CDR1 is LGHNA and CDR2 YSLEER. V was clipped by 4 bases and J by 0 bases; unmatched bases: 3. CDR3 amino acids: CASSPDRGFSYEQYF. The CDR3 nucleotides read TGCGCCAGCAGCCCGGACAGGGGGTTCTCCTACGAGCAGTACTTC.

This chain links TRBV27 with TRBJ2-7; TRBD2 matches at 7 bases. V lost 4 bases, J lost 0 bases, and 6 bases stayed unmatched. The CDR3 spans 15 residues. CDR1 and CDR2 (germline): MNHEY, SMNVEV (reference sequence). The CDR3 loop reads CASSSERGISYEQYF. The CDR3 bases are TGTGCCAGCAGTTCGGAGCGGGGTATCTCCTACGAGCAGTACTTC.

V gene TRBV9 combines with J gene TRBJ2-5; possibly TRBD1 for D (6 bases). Germline CDR1 is SGDLS and CDR2 is YYNGEE. This CDR3 is 16 amino acids long. V gave up 4 bases and J gave up 0 bases, with 16 bases separating them. The DNA of the CDR3 is TGTGCCAGCAGCCCTCAAGGGGGAGCGGACCAAGAGACCCAGTACTTC. Protein sequence: CASSPQGGADQETQYF.

The V gene is TRBV4-3, the J gene TRBJ2-7; maybe TRBD2 (7 bases). CDR1 LGHNA and CDR2 YSLEER come from the germline V gene. The CDR3 is 15 amino acids. V was pared by 0 bases and J by 6 bases, with 15 bases between. CDR3 region: CASSQDWQGGAEQYF. The CDR3 DNA follows: TGCGCCAGCAGCCAAGATTGGCAAGGGGGGGCCGAGCAGTACTTC.

J is TRBJ2-7 and V is TRBV27; D is perhaps TRBD1 (6 bases). The CDR3 consists of 15 residues. V gave up 1 base and J gave up 2 bases, with 12 bases separating them. Germline assignment: CDR1 MNHEY and CDR2 SMNVEV (reference sequence). The CDR3 protein is CASSLLIQGAYEQYF. CDR3 coding DNA: TGTGCCAGCAGTTTATTAATACAGGGAGCCTACGAGCAGTACTTC.

The CDR3 DNA is TGCGCCAGCAGCGCAAGATGGGAGCATGCCACCGGGGAGCTGTTTTTT. Protein product: CASSARWEHATGELFF. This rearrangement joins TRBV4-3 to TRBJ2-2, with TRBD2 as a possible D gene (5 bases). V lost 5 bases and J 4 bases, leaving 17 bases between the germline ends. CDR3 length equals 16 residues. Germline-derived CDR1 and CDR2 are LGHNA and YSLEER.

V gene TRBV15 combines with J gene TRBJ2-7, with a tentative D call TRBD2 (6 bases). CDR1 is LNHNV, CDR2 YYDKDF, per germline (reference sequence). The CDR3 length is 16 residues. V lost 0 bases and J lost 3, with 15 bases in between. CDR3 DNA sequence: TGTGCCACCAGCAGAGATCCGACTAGTTTGAGCTACGAGCAGTACTTC. Its protein product is CATSRDPTSLSYEQYF.